This TCR beta chain was observed in a study of OX40 agonist ivuxolimab in advanced cancers. For the study in its entirety: The costimulatory receptor OX40 (CD134) was targeted by ivuxolimab, a fully human IgG2 agonistic monoclonal antibody. Intravenous ivuxolimab was administered to patients every 2 weeks at six dose levels: 0.01, 0.1, 0.3, 1.5, 3 and 10 mg/kg. Among the 50 to 55 dose-escalation patients, about 20 had hepatocellular carcinoma, about 15 melanoma, 9 renal cell carcinoma and 9 head and neck cancer. In the dose-escalation cohort, around 80% of patients were male, and the mean age was around 65 years with a range of about 23 to 79. Patients were allowed to have had prior anti-PD-1, anti-PD-L1 or anti-CTLA-4 therapy, and around 37% of the dose-escalation patients had previously received checkpoint inhibitors. Partial responses occurred in three dose-escalation patients: two with cutaneous melanoma and one with hepatocellular carcinoma. Peripheral TCRbeta sequencing aimed to test whether ivuxolimab altered TCR sequence diversity and caused clonal T-cell expansion. The paper describes the monotherapy dose-escalation part (N ≈ 49 patients) of the phase I trial of ivuxolimab.

Study-wide conclusions, independent of this receptor: Low levels of normalized T-cell clonal expansion were also shown by some nonresponding patients. Which antigens the clonally expanded peripheral T cells were specific for was not determined. On average, CD8+ T cells showed more expanded clones than CD4+ T cells after ivuxolimab. In the 0.1-3.0 mg/kg groups, partial responders were among the patients with the lowest normalized peripheral clonal expansion, particularly in CD8+ T cells. At doses from 0.1 to 3.0 mg/kg, clonal expansion was seen in both CD4+ and CD8+ blood T cells between baseline and week 6.

The germline V gene provides CDR1 SQVTM and CDR2 ANQGSEA. The CDR3 covers 13 residues, taking in both the cysteine and the phenylalanine. Just the 39-base CDR3 DNA is kept, in frame starting at base 1. The V end gives up 6 bases and the J end 6 bases, leaving 8 bases in the junction not matched to a gene. Patients with autoimmune disease history or receiving systemic immunosuppression were excluded from the trial. Peripheral blood for TCR sequencing was collected from all dose cohorts at baseline, on cycle 4 day 1, and on cycle 7 day 1. The samples were drawn from a first-in-human, open-label, multicenter phase I dose-escalation trial of ivuxolimab. Adults with locally advanced or metastatic head and neck squamous cell, hepatocellular, melanoma or renal cell carcinoma were enrolled in the trial. Before TCR sequencing, CD4+ T cells and CD8+ T cells from peripheral blood were sorted into separate populations.

Genomic DNA was extracted from sorted cells for sequencing of the TCRbeta CDR3 region. The immunoSEQ Assay was used for sequencing of TCRbeta CDR3 regions. TCRdb holds this immuneACCESS table with in-frame rearrangements only. Some clones are missing; in checked studies, unresolved V genes explain under half, and the rest has no known cause. The sample records about 43,000 clones, approximately 86% of which are singletons. The ten largest clones capture about 11% of the sample. Concerning this clone itself: This receptor's antigen is unknown. It has no much larger one-base neighbor in the sample; base qualities were not kept.

This specimen consisted of CD4+ or CD8+ T cells sorted from blood, obtained in a trial of the OX40 agonist ivuxolimab. Rearrangement joined TRBV29-1 to TRBJ2-7, with 10 bases matching TRBD1. The clonotype comes from an adult with an advanced solid tumor such as melanoma, head and neck, liver or kidney cancer. For the CDR3, the sequence is CSVDGQGVGEQYF. The DNA is TGCAGCGTGGATGGACAGGGGGTTGGCGAGCAGTACTTC.